These T cell receptor beta chains were read from a single sample in a study of human CD8 memory T cell subsets. TCRdb re-called the 5' RACE reads; one entry per CDR3 protein, DNA not given. The sample data list around 11,000 distinct CDR3 sequences. Sequences were obtained from CD8+ T cells from PBMCs. These TCRs come from a human donor in good health. The CDR3 runs from the conserved cysteine through the conserved F or W. The size entry is marked missing in some rows and otherwise reads once, few, many or a size class.

TRBJ2-7,TRBV7-8,.,16,CASSQDTVTAAYEQYF
TRBJ2-3,TRBV9,.,14,CASSESRDTDTQYF
TRBJ2-1,TRBV29-1,medium-sized,14,CSVENLGAHYEQFF
TRBJ2-7,TRBV7-2,.,16,CASSPPVDEGSYEQYF
TRBJ2-5,TRBV7-2,.,18,CASSLRSQGLAGAETQYF
TRBJ2-3,TRBV7-9,medium-sized,16,CASSLAWGATADTQYF
TRBJ1-2,TRBV7-2,.,16,CASSQTPVNRDYGYTF
TRBJ2-1,TRBV29-1,.,11,CSVVRVGEQFF
TRBJ2-1,TRBV20-1,.,17,CSARDPRTSGGPNEQFF
TRBJ2-1,TRBV2,.,12,CASIRDYNEQFF
TRBJ2-1,TRBV7-9,.,15,CASSYNRAAYNEQFF
TRBJ2-7,TRBV14,.,15,CASSQDGMISYEQYF
TRBJ1-2,TRBV29-1,medium-sized,13,CSVAVGGVFGYTF
TRBJ2-4,TRBV7-2,.,14,CASSLPGELDIQYF
TRBJ1-4,TRBV19,.,16,CASYGIAGIGPTKLFF
TRBJ2-3,TRBV15,.,17,CATSRDRLAVLTDTQYF
TRBJ1-2,TRBV29-1,medium-sized,13,CSVEGGDSYGYTF
TRBJ2-5,TRBV3-1,.,16,CASSQGITRAQETQYF
TRBJ2-5,TRBV6-5,.,14,CASSYTHRGETQYF
TRBJ2-1,TRBV5-1,.,14,CASSLLASYNEQFF